This T cell receptor beta chain was identified in a study of early T cells in non-severe SARS-CoV-2 infection. Separate cDNA molecules each had unique molecular identifiers attached to them. TCRdb ran MiXCR on the 5' RACE reads and lists one entry per CDR3 protein. The data contain 85,000 to 95,000 distinct CDR3 sequences, approximately 15% of them singletons. Germline V CDR1 and CDR2: MNHEY, SVGAGI. There are 15 residues in the CDR3. Trimming cost V 0 bases and J 4 bases, with 10 bases left between them. Source material: whole blood. The source is an adult who was a healthcare worker with PCR-confirmed SARS-CoV-2 infection or an uninfected control (not recorded which). The J gene is TRBJ1-3, the V gene TRBV6-5; D is unclear. The CDR3 sequence: CASSYSWSGGNTIYF. The CDR3 DNA follows: TGTGCCAGCAGTTACTCGTGGTCGGGGGGAAACACCATATATTTT.